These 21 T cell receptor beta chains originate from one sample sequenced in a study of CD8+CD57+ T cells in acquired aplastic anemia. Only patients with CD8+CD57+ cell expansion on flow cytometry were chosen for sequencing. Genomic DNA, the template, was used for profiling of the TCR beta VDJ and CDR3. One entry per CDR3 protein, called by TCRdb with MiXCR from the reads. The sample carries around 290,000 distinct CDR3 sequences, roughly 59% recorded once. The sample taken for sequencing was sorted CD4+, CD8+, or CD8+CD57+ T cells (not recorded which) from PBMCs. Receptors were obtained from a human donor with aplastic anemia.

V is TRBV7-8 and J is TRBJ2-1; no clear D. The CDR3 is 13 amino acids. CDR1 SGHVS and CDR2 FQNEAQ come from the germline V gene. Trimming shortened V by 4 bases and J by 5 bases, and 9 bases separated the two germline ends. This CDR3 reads CASSSHRDNEQFF. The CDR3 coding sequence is TGTGCCAGCAGCTCGCACCGGGACAATGAGCAGTTCTTC.

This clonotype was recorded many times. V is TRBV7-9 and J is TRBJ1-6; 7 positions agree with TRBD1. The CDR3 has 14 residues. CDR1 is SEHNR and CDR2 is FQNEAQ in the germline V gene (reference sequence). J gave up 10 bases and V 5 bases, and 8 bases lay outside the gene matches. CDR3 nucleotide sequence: TGTGCCAGCAGCCCAGGGGGAGGGGGGTCACCCCTCCACTTT. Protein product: CASSPGGGGSPLHF.

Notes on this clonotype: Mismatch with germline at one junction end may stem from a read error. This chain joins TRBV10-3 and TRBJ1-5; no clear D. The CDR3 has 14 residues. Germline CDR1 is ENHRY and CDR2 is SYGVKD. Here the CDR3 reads CAISGSSSNQPQHF. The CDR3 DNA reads TGCGCCATCAGTGGGTCGTCCTCAAATCAGCCCCAGCATTTT.

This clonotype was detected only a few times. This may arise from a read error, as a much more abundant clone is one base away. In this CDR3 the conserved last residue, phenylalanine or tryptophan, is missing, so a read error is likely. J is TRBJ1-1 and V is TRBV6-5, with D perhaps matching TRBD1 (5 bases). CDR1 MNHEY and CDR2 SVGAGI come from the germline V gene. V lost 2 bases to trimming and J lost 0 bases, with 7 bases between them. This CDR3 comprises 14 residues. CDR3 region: CASSYGTVNTEAFS. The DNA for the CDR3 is TGTGCCAGCAGTTACGGGACGGTGAACACTGAAGCTTTCTCT.

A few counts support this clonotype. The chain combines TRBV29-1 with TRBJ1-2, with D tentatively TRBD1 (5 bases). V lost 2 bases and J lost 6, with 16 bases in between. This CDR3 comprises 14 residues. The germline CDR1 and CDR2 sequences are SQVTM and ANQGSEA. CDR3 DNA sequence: TGCAGCGTTGAAAGGACTAGGGGCGCTGATGGCTACACCTTC. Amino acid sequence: CSVERTRGADGYTF.

The CDR3 sequence: CASSLGLGGPSYEQYF. As DNA, the CDR3 is TGCGCCAGCAGCCTCGGCTTGGGAGGACCCTCCTACGAGCAGTACTTC. This chain joins TRBV5-1 and TRBJ2-7; D possibly corresponds to TRBD2 (6 bases). The CDR3 length is 16 residues. CDR1 and CDR2 (germline): SGHRS, YFSETQ. Trimming left V 4 bases short and J 0 bases short, with 17 bases between.

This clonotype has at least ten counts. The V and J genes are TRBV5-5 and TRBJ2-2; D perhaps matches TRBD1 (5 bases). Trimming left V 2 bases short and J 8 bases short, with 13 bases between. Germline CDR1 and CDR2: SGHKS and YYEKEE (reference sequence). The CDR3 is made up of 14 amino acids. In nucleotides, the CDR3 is TGTGCCAGCAGCTTTGGGTGGACATCGGGGGAGCTGTTTTTT. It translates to CASSFGWTSGELFF.

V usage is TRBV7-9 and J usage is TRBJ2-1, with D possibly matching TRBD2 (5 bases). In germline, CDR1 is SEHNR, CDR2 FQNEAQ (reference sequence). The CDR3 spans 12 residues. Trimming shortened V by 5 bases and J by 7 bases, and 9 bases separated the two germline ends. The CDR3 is CASSGSWNEQFF. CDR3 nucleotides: TGTGCCAGCAGCGGGAGTTGGAATGAGCAGTTCTTC. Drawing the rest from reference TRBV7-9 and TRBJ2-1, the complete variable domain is DTGVSQNPRHKITKRGQNVTFRCDPISEHNRLYWYRQTLGQGPEFLTYFQNEAQLEKSRLLSDRFSAERPKGSFSTLEIQRTEQGDSAMYLCASSGSWNEQFFGPGTRLTVL.

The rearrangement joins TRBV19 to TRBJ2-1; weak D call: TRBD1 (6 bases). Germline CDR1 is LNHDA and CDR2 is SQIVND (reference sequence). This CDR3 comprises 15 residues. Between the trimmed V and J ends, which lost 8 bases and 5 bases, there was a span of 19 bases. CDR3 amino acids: CASSLRTGDNNEQFF. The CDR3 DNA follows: TGTGCCAGTTCTCTCCGAACCGGGGACAACAATGAGCAGTTCTTC.

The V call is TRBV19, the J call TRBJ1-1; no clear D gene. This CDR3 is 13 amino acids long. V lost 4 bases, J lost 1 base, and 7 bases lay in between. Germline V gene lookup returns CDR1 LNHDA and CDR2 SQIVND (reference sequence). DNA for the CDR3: TGTGCCAGTAGTAATCCAGGGAACACTGAAGCTTTCTTT. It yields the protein CASSNPGNTEAFF.

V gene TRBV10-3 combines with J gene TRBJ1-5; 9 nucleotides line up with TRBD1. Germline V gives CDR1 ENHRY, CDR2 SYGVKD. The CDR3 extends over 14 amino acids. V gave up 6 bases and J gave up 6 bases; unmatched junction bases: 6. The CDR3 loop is CAIREQGAGQPQHF. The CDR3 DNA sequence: TGTGCCATCAGGGAACAGGGGGCCGGTCAGCCCCAGCATTTT.

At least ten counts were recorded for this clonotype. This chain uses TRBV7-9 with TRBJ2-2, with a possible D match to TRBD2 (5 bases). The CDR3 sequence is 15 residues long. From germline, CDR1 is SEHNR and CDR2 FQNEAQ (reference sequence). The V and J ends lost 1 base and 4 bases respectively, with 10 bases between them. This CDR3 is CASSLETRGTGELFF. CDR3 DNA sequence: TGTGCCAGCAGCTTAGAAACCCGGGGCACCGGGGAGCTGTTTTTT.

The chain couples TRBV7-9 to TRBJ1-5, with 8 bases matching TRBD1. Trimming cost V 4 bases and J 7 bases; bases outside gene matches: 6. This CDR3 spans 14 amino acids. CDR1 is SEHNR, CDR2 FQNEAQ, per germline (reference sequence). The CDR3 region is CASSSGQGAQPQHF. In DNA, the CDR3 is TGTGCCAGCAGCTCGGGGCAGGGGGCACAGCCCCAGCATTTT.

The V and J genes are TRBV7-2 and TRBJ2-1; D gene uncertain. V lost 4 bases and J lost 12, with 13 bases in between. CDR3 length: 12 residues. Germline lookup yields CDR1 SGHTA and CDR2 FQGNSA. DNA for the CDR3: TGTGCCAGCAGCTCCTCCGGTGGTGGGCAGTTCTTC. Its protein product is CASSSSGGGQFF.

CDR3 sequence: CAGKLQGAGGSGYTF. Written as DNA, the CDR3 is TGTGCTGGCAAACTTCAGGGGGCAGGAGGAAGTGGCTACACCTTC. This chain connects TRBV2 to TRBJ1-2; 8 nucleotides match TRBD1. The CDR3 consists of 15 residues. The germline CDR1 and CDR2 sequences are SNHLY and FYNNEI.

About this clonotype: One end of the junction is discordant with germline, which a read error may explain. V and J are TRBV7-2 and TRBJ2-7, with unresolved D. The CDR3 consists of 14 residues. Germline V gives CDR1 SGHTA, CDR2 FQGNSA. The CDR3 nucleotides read TGTGCCAGCAGCTCGACACGGGTTGCCTACGAGCGGTACTTC. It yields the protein CASSSTRVAYERYF. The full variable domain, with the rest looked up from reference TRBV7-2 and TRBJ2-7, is GAGVSQSPSNKVTEKGKDVELRCDPISGHTALYWYRQSLGQGLEFLIYFQGNSAPDKSGLPSDRFSAERTGGSVSTLTIQRTQQEDSAVYLCASSSTRVAYERYFGPGTRLTVT.

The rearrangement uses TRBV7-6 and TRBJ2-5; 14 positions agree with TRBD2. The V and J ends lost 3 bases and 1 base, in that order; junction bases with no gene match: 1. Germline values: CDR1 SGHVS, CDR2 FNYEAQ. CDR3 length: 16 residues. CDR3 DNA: TGTGCCAGCAGCTTGACTAGCGGGGGGGGCCAAGAGACCCAGTACTTC. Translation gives CASSLTSGGGQETQYF.

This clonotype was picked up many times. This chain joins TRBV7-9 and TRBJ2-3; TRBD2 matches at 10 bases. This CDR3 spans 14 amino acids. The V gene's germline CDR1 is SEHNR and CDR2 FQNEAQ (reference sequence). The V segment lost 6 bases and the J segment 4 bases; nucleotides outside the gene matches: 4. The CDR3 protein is CASSPGTSADTQYF. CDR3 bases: TGTGCCAGCAGTCCCGGGACTAGCGCAGATACGCAGTATTTT.

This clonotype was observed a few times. The CDR3 sequence is CAWRSQGTGELFF. The CDR3, as DNA: TGTGCCTGGAGGAGCCAGGGCACCGGGGAGCTGTTTTTT. The chain uses TRBV30 and TRBJ2-2; tentative D call: TRBD1 (5 bases). Trimming cost V 3 bases and J 4 bases, with 9 bases left between them. The CDR3 covers 13 residues. Germline CDR1 reads GTSNPN; CDR2 reads SVGIG (reference sequence). The entire variable domain, with the rest obtained from reference TRBV30 and TRBJ2-2, is as follows: SQTIHQWPATLVQPVGSPLSLECTVEGTSNPNLYWYRQAAGRGLQLLFYSVGIGQISSEVPQNLSASRPQDRQFILSSKKLLLSDSGFYLCAWRSQGTGELFFGEGSRLTVL.

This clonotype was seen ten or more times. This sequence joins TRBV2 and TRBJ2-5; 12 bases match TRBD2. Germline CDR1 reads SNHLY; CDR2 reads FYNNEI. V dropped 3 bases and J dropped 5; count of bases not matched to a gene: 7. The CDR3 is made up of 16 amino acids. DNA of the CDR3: TGTGCCAGCAGTGAGACTAGCGGGAGTTCGGGGGAGACCCAGTACTTC. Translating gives CASSETSGSSGETQYF.

This chain's CDR3 is CASSGTGSYTGELFF. DNA of the CDR3: TGTGCCAGCAGTGGGACAGGGTCGTACACCGGGGAGCTGTTTTTT. The chain is built from TRBV12-3 or TRBV12-4 and TRBJ2-2; 9 positions agree with TRBD1. This CDR3 comprises 15 residues. V trimming: 5 bases; J trimming: 3 bases; junction bases outside the gene matches: 4.